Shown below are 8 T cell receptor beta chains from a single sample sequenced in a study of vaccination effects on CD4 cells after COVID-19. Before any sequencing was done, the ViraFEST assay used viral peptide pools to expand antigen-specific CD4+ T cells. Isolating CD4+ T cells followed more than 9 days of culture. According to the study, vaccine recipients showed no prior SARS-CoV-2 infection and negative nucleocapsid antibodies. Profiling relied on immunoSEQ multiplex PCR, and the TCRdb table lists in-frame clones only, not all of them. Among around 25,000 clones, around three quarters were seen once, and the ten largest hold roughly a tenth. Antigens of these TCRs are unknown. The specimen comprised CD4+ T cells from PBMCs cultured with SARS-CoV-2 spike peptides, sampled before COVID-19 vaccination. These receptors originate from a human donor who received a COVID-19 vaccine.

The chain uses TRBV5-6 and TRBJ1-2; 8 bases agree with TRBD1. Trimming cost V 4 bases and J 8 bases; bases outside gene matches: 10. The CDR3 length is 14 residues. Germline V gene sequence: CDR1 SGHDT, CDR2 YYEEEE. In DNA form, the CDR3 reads TGTGCCAGCAGCCTTACACAGGGGGTGGGAGGCTACACCTTC. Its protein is CASSLTQGVGGYTF.

Here the CDR3 DNA reads TGTGCCAGCAGTAGCAGGGACAGGGGATCTAAGGAGCAGTTCTTC. Translated, it gives CASSSRDRGSKEQFF. V and J are TRBV6-6 and TRBJ2-1; TRBD1 matches 10 bases. This CDR3 spans 15 amino acids. After removal of 5 bases from V and 10 bases from J, the junction contained 11 bases not matched to a gene. The germline V gene has CDR1 MNHNY and CDR2 SVGAGI (reference sequence).

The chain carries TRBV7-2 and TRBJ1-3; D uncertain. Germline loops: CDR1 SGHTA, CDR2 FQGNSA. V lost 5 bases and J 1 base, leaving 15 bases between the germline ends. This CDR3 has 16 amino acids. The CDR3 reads CASSAMTPGSGNTIYF. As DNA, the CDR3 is TGTGCCAGCAGCGCGATGACGCCGGGGTCTGGAAACACCATATATTTT.

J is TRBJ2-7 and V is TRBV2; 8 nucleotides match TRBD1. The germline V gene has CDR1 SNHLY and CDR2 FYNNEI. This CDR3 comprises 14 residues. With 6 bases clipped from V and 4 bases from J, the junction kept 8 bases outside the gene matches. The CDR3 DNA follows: TGTGCCAGCAGCACCGGGACAGGACAGTACGAGCAGTACTTC. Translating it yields CASSTGTGQYEQYF.

CDR3 DNA sequence: TGTGCCACCAGTGATTCACTACAGAGGAAACTGTTTTTT. Its protein product is CATSDSLQRKLFF. The chain uses TRBV24-1 and TRBJ1-4; D gene unclear. This CDR3 comprises 13 residues. V lost 2 bases and J lost 11, with 11 bases in between. CDR1 is KGHDR and CDR2 is SFDVKD in the germline V gene.

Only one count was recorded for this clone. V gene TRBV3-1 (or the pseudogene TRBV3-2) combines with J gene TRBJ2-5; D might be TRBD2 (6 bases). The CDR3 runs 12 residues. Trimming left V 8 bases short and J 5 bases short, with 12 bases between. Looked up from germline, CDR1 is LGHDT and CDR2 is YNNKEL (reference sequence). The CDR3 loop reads CASRLGLETQYF. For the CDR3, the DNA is TGTGCCAGCCGACTAGGTCTGGAGACCCAGTACTTC.

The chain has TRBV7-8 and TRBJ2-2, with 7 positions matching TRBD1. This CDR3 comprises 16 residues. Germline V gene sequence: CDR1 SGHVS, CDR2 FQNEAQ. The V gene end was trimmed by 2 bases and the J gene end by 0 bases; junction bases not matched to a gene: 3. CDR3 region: CASSLTGQTNTGELFF. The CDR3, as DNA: TGTGCCAGCAGCTTAACGGGACAGACGAACACCGGGGAGCTGTTTTTT.

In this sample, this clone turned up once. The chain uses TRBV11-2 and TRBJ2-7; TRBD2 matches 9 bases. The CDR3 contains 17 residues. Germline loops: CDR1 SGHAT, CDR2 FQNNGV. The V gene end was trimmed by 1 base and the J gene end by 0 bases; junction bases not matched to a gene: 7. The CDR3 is CASSLVGQRGASYEQYF. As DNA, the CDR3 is TGTGCCAGCAGCTTAGTGGGTCAGCGGGGGGCCTCCTACGAGCAGTACTTC. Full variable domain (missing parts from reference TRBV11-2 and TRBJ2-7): EAGVAQSPRYKIIEKRQSVAFWCNPISGHATLYWYQQILGQGPKLLIQFQNNGVVDDSQLPKDRFSAERLKGVDSTLKIQPAKLEDSAVYLCASSLVGQRGASYEQYFGPGTRLTVT.